This TCR beta chain derives from a study of blood T cell repertoires in COVID-19. Clones were read by immunoSEQ multiplex PCR, and TCRdb kept only the in-frame ones, dropping some. The sample includes some 96,000 clones, roughly 80% of them seen just once. The sequence came from a man aged 65 to 85 with active or convalescent COVID-19. Sequenced sample: peripheral blood.

The CDR3 protein is CASSQDPTGSHNEQFF. Here the CDR3 DNA reads TGCGCCAGCAGCCAAGACCCTACCGGGAGCCACAATGAGCAGTTCTTC. J is TRBJ2-1 and V is TRBV4-3; a weak D match, TRBD2 (6 bases). V lost 0 bases to trimming and J lost 5 bases, with 14 bases between them. Germline CDR1 is LGHNA and CDR2 is YSLEER. The CDR3 is 16 residues long.